This T cell receptor beta chain was documented in a study of cytomegalovirus exposure and HLA in healthy donors. In the study overall: The same platform was used for the 110 or so validation repertoires as for the roughly 670 first-cohort repertoires, as reported in a later analysis. General study findings and limits: The study labeled 150 or so TCR beta chains cytomegalovirus-associated. For most TCR sequences rarity was the rule, although some public TCRs occurred in many donors.

Produced via immunoSEQ multiplex PCR; TCRdb's table is partial and in-frame only. The table lists approximately 300,000 clones, about nine tenths of them singletons. While the first cohort had hundreds of subjects, the donors belonged to the separate validation cohort of about 110 subjects. Germline V gene lookup returns CDR1 SNHLY and CDR2 FYNNEI. V lost 7 bases and J 8 bases, leaving 14 bases between the germline ends. The CDR3 length is 12 residues. Remarks on this clone: Antigen unknown.

The sample consisted of PBMCs. The origin of this receptor is a woman in her twenties or thirties in good health and CMV-seropositive. The rearrangement joins TRBV2 to TRBJ1-2; D gene ambiguous. CDR3 region: CASNDRHWGYTF. In nucleotides, the CDR3 is TGTGCCAGCAACGACCGCCATTGGGGCTACACCTTC.